Sequencing of this TCR beta chain was carried out in a study of blood T cell repertoires in COVID-19. About the research overall: From the United States, Italy and Spain came samples of acute and convalescent COVID-19. T cells, B-cell-depleted T cells, or PBMCs provided the cDNA or gDNA that served as material.

The junction had 2 bases not matched to a gene; V was cut back by 3 bases and J by 1 base. This CDR3 contains 15 residues. Germline values: CDR1 KGHSH, CDR2 LQKENI. Original analysis: Estimated nucleated cell counts came from reference gene primer amplification. Here immunoSEQ multiplex PCR was the method, and the copy in TCRdb shows in-frame clones only, minus some. The V and J calls and clone size come from that table; D and trimming were worked out from the DNA. The sample comprises 300,000 to 400,000 clones, under 95% of which are singletons, and around 3.5% rests with the top ten. The clonotype originates from a woman aged 18-35 years who had recovered from COVID-19. The sequenced sample consisted of peripheral blood. The chain recombines TRBV18 with TRBJ2-3, with 9 bases identical to TRBD1. CDR3: CASSPRTGGTDTQYF. The CDR3 coding sequence is TGTGCCAGCTCACCGCGGACAGGGGGCACAGATACGCAGTATTTT.